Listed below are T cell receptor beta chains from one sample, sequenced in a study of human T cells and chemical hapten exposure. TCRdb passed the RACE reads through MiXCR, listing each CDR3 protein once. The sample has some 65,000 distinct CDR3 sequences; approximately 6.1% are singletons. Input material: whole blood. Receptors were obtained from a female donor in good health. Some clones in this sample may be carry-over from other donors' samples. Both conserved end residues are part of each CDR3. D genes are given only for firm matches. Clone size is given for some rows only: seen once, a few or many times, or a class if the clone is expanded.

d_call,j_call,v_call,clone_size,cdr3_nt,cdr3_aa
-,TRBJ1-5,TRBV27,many,TGTGCCAGCAGTTTGTCCGGGCGTCTCGGTCAGCCCCAGCATTTT,CASSLSGRLGQPQHF
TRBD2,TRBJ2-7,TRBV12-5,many,TGTGCTAGTGGGACCGGGACTAGCTCCTACGAGCAGTACTTC,CASGTGTSSYEQYF
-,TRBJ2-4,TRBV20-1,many,TGCAGTGCTAGTGTCGCGGAGCGTCCAGCCAAAAACATTCAGTACTTC,CSASVAERPAKNIQYF
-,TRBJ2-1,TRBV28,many,TGTGCCAGCAGCCCACTTCGGGGGAAAGCGAATGAGCAGTTCTTC,CASSPLRGKANEQFF
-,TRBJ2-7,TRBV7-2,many,TGTGCCAGCAGCTCCGGCGGTTTTCTCCCCTACGAGCAGTACTTC,CASSSGGFLPYEQYF
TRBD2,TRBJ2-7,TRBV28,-,TGTGCCAGCTTCCTCCAGCTAGCGGGAGCCCCAAACTCCTACGAGCAGTACTTC,CASFLQLAGAPNSYEQYF
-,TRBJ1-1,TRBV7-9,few,TGTGCCAGCAGCTTTCAATGGAACACTGAAGCTTTCTTT,CASSFQWNTEAFF
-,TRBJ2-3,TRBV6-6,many,TGTGCCAGCAGAGATCGAATAGCGTCTAGCACAGATACGCAGTATTTT,CASRDRIASSTDTQYF
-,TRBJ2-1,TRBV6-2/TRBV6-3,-,TGTGCCAGCAGTTACGCCGTTAACAATGAGCAGTTCTTC,CASSYAVNNEQFF
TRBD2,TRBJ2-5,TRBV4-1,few,TGCGCCAGCAGCTCACTAGCGGTACAAGAGACCCAGTACTTC,CASSSLAVQETQYF
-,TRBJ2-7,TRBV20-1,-,TGCAGTGCTAACCCCGGGAGTTGGAACGAGCAGTACTTC,CSANPGSWNEQYF
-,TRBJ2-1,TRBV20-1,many,TGCAGTGCTAGACCCATCACTAGGAACGGTGAGCAGTTCTTC,CSARPITRNGEQFF
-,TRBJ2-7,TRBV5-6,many,TGTGCCAGCAGCTTTGGCAACTACGAGCAGTACTTC,CASSFGNYEQYF
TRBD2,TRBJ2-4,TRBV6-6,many,TGTGCCAGCAGTTCTACCGGGGGGGGGGTGCAAAACATTCAGTACTTC,CASSSTGGGVQNIQYF
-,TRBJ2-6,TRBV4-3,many,TGCGCCAGCAGCCAAGACAGTAGCTCTGGGGCCAACGTCCTGACTTTC,CASSQDSSSGANVLTF
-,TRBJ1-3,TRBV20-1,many,TGCAGTGCTAGAAATTATGGGGACTCTGGAAACACCATATATTTT,CSARNYGDSGNTIYF
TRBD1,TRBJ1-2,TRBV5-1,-,TGCGCCAGCAGTTCGGACAGGGGGCGATACAATGGCTACATCTTC,CASSSDRGRYNGYIF
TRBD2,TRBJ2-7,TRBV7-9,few,TGTGCCAGCAGCCCCTCTAGCGGGAGCTCCTACGAGCAGTACTTC,CASSPSSGSSYEQYF
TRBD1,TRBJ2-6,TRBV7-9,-,TGTGCCAGCAGCTTACCGGGACAGGGGGCGCTCAGGGGGGCCAACGTCCTGACTTTC,CASSLPGQGALRGANVLTF
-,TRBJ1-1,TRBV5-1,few,TGCGCCAGCAGCTGGGGGACGGGGAACACTGAAGCTTTCTTT,CASSWGTGNTEAFF
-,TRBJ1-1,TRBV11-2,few,TGTGCCAGCAGCAGCCGGGACATAGGGAACACTGAAGCTTTCTTT,CASSSRDIGNTEAFF
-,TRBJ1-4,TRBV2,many,TGTGCCAGCAGCCAGCGCCGGGGCGATGAAAAACTGTTTTTT,CASSQRRGDEKLFF
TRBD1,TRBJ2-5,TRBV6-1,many,TGTGCCAGCAGTGCAGGGGGCTCGGGAGAGACCCAGTACTTC,CASSAGGSGETQYF
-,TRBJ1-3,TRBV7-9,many,TGTGCCAGCAGCCTCTCTGGAAACACCATATATTTT,CASSLSGNTIYF
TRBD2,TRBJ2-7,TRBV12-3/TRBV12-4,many,TGTGCCAGCAGTTGGACTAGCTCCTACGAGCAGTACTTC,CASSWTSSYEQYF
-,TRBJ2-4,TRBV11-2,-,TGTGCCAGCAGCTTGGCCTTCATTGACATTCAGTACTTC,CASSLAFIDIQYF
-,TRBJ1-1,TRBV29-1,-,TGCAGCGTTGAAGATGGGGAAATGAACACTGAAGCTTTCTTT,CSVEDGEMNTEAFF
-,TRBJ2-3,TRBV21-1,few,TGTGCCAGCATCCCGAATCCCGCTGCAGGGTGCACAGATGCGCAGTATTTT,CASIPNPAAGCTDAQYF
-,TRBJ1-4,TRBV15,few,TGTGCCACCAGCAGAACCCTTAATGAAAAACTGTTTTTT,CATSRTLNEKLFF
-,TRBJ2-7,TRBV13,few,TGTGCCAGCAGCTTACGGGTAGGAACCTACGAGCAGTACTTC,CASSLRVGTYEQYF
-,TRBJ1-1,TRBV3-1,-,TGTGCCAGCAGCTTCCGACCCATGAACACTGAAGCTTTCTTT,CASSFRPMNTEAFF
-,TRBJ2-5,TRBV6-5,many,TGTGCCAGCAGTTACAGGCTCCAAGAGACCCAGTACTTC,CASSYRLQETQYF
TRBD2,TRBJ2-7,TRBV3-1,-,TGTGCCAGCACCCCCCGAGCGGGATCGATGTACGAGCAGTACTTC,CASTPRAGSMYEQYF
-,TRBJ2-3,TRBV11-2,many,TGTGCCAGCAGCCCTCCATCAGATACGCAGTATTTT,CASSPPSDTQYF
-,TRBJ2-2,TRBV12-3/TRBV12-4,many,TGTGTCGTTCGCCAAATGAACACCGGGGAGCTGTTTTTT,CVVRQMNTGELFF
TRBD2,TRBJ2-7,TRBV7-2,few,TGTGCCAGCAGCTCACCCGGGACTACCGAGCAGTACTTC,CASSSPGTTEQYF
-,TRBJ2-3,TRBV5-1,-,TGCGCCAGCAGCCCGGGACTGAGCGGCACAGATACGCAGTATTTT,CASSPGLSGTDTQYF